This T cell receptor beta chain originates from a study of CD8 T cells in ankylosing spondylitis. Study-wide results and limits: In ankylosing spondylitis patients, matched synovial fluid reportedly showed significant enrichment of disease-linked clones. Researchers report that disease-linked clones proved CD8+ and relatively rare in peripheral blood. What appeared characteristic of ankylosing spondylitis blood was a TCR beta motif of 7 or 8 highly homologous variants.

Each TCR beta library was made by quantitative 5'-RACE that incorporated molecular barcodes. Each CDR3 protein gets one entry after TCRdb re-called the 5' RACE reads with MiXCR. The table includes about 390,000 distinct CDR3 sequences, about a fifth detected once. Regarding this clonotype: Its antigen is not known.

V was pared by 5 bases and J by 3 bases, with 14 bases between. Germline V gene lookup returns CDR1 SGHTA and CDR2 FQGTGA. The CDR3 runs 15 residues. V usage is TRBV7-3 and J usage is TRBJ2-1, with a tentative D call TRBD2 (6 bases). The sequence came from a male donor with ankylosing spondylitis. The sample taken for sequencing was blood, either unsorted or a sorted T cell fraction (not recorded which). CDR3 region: CASSQRLGYYNEQFF. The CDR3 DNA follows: TGTGCCAGCAGCCAAAGACTAGGCTACTACAATGAGCAGTTCTTC.